Below, 14 T cell receptor beta chains from the same sample are listed, as sequenced in a study of blood T cells in healthy people across ages. Using a J-beta primer mix together with a sample-barcoded 5' primer, a second PCR was run for about 7 to 12 cycles. TCRdb reprocessed the 5' RACE reads via MiXCR and lists one record per CDR3 protein. The sample shows 900,000 to 950,000 distinct CDR3 sequences, just under 30% of them seen only once. These data were also filed under a second study, of T cells of mothers and their children.

The sequenced material came from blood. These receptors were collected from a woman aged 40 to 49 in good health.

The chain links TRBV5-1 to TRBJ1-1; 8 nucleotides agree with TRBD1. J was trimmed by 0 bases and V by 3 bases; bases with no gene match: 7. Per germline, CDR1 SGHRS and CDR2 YFSETQ. The CDR3 spans 16 residues. The CDR3 nucleotides are TGCGCCAGCAGCTCGTCGACAGGGGACATGAACACTGAAGCTTTCTTT. Its protein is CASSSSTGDMNTEAFF.

This clonotype was counted only a few times. V usage is TRBV3-1 and J usage is TRBJ2-5; D is perhaps TRBD2 (7 bases). V was trimmed by 7 bases and J by 7 bases, leaving 10 bases between them. Looked up from germline, CDR1 is LGHDT and CDR2 is YNNKEL (reference sequence). CDR3 length: 11 residues. The CDR3 reads CASMGGLTQYF. In nucleotides, the CDR3 is TGTGCCAGCATGGGGGGGCTGACCCAGTACTTC.

The V call is TRBV7-2, the J call TRBJ2-7; 8 nucleotides line up with TRBD1. V lost 5 bases and J lost 1; bases outside the gene matches: 4. The V gene's germline CDR1 is SGHTA and CDR2 FQGNSA. The length of the CDR3 is 14 residues. The CDR3 coding sequence is TGTGCCAGCAGCGCGACAGGGGCTTCCTACGAGCAGTACTTC. It codes for CASSATGASYEQYF.

Comment on this clonotype: The junction departs from the called germline gene at one end, perhaps through a read error. J is TRBJ2-1 and V is TRBV20-1, with D uncertain. This CDR3 region has 11 residues. Germline V CDR1 and CDR2: DFQATT, SNEGSKA (reference sequence). The chain's CDR3 is CRARAGYEQFF. The CDR3 DNA follows: TGCAGGGCTAGAGCAGGATATGAGCAGTTCTTC.

This clonotype occurred many times. The chain uses TRBV10-3 and TRBJ2-7, with D perhaps TRBD1 or TRBD2 (5 bases each). The CDR3 covers 16 residues. The germline V gene has CDR1 ENHRY and CDR2 SYGVKD. V was clipped by 4 bases and J by 3 bases, with 19 bases between them. CDR3: CAISAPSEGEFYEQYF. CDR3 DNA sequence: TGTGCCATCAGTGCCCCCAGCGAAGGGGAGTTCTACGAGCAGTACTTC.

Concerning this clonotype: A junction boundary mismatches the germline segment, possibly from a read error. The rearrangement uses TRBV7-9 and TRBJ2-5; TRBD1 matches 7 bases. The CDR3 is made up of 17 amino acids. Germline loops: CDR1 SEHNR, CDR2 FQNEAQ (reference sequence). The CDR3 reads CTSRPGRKEQGCETQYF. The DNA of the CDR3 is TGTACCAGCAGACCGGGCCGGAAAGAACAGGGGTGTGAGACCCAGTACTTC.

The count of this clonotype is one. V usage is TRBV12-3 or TRBV12-4 and J usage is TRBJ2-2; D is unresolved. V was trimmed by 6 bases and J by 4 bases, leaving 9 bases between them. The CDR3 runs 13 residues. CDR3 protein: CASRPRSTGELFF. The CDR3 DNA reads as TGTGCCAGCAGGCCCAGGAGCACCGGGGAGCTGTTTTTT.

This clonotype was observed a handful of times. This chain uses TRBV5-1 with TRBJ1-6; TRBD1 might be the D (5 bases). Germline values: CDR1 SGHRS, CDR2 YFSETQ. The CDR3 is made up of 13 amino acids. V gave up 7 bases and J gave up 5 bases, with 10 bases separating them. The CDR3 sequence is CASGGDNNSPLHF. The DNA for the CDR3 is TGCGCCAGCGGGGGAGACAATAATTCACCCCTCCACTTT.

This clonotype was observed a handful of times. The J gene is TRBJ1-1, the V gene TRBV6-6; D ambiguous. Germline V CDR1 and CDR2: MNHNY, SVGAGI (reference sequence). V was cut by 0 bases and J by 4 bases, with 9 bases left in between. The CDR3 runs 14 residues. The CDR3 nucleotides read TGTGCCAGCAGTTACTCACGAGGGAGCACTGAAGCTTTCTTT. Protein sequence: CASSYSRGSTEAFF.

The V and J genes are TRBV4-1 and TRBJ1-4; no firm D call. There are 14 residues in the CDR3. Trimming shortened V by 1 base and J by 8 bases, and 11 bases separated the two germline ends. The germline V gene encodes CDR1 MGHRA and CDR2 YSYEKL. The CDR3 loop is CASSQVARWEKLFF. The DNA of the CDR3 is TGCGCCAGCAGCCAAGTAGCCAGATGGGAAAAACTGTTTTTT.

This clonotype has just a few counts. The chain combines TRBV5-1 with TRBJ2-1; D possibly uses TRBD1 or TRBD2 (5 bases each). This CDR3 has 13 residues. CDR1 SGHRS and CDR2 YFSETQ come from the germline V gene. V was shortened by 2 bases and J by 9 bases, with 12 bases between the two germline ends. CDR3 amino acids: CASSFGRGVEQFF. CDR3 nucleotides: TGCGCCAGCAGCTTCGGGCGAGGGGTTGAGCAGTTCTTC. The whole variable domain, filled in from reference TRBV5-1 and TRBJ2-1, reads KAGVTQTPRYLIKTRGQQVTLSCSPISGHRSVSWYQQTPGQGLQFLFEYFSETQRNKGNFPGRFSGRQFSNSRSEMNVSTLELGDSALYLCASSFGRGVEQFFGPGTRLTVL.

To note about this clonotype: This may be a read error, as it is one base from a much larger clone. The CDR3 DNA reads TGTGCCGGCACCCCCGACAGGGGGGGTGGCTACACCTTC. Protein sequence: CAGTPDRGGGYTF. The rearrangement joins TRBV12-3 or TRBV12-4 to TRBJ1-2, with 9 positions matching TRBD1. V shed 11 bases and J 7 bases; nucleotides not matched to a gene: 11. The CDR3 has 13 residues.

Ten or more counts support this clonotype. The chain is built from TRBV9 and TRBJ2-1, with 12 nucleotides matching TRBD1. The CDR3 extends over 15 amino acids. The germline CDR1 and CDR2 sequences are SGDLS and YYNGEE. Trimming cost V 3 bases and J 4 bases; bases outside gene matches: 2. The CDR3 loop is CASSAGQGAYNEQFF. CDR3 in DNA: TGTGCCAGCAGCGCGGGACAGGGGGCGTACAATGAGCAGTTCTTC.

This clonotype was picked up one time. Germline and junction disagree at one end, which may indicate a read error. The chain employs TRBV28 and TRBJ2-7, with D uncertain. The CDR3 is 11 amino acids. CDR1 is MDHEN and CDR2 is SYDVKM in the germline V gene. The CDR3 protein is CACSLSYEQYF. CDR3 coding DNA: TGTGCCTGCAGCCTCAGCTACGAGCAGTACTTC. The whole variable domain, remainder taken from reference TRBV28 and TRBJ2-7, is DVKVTQSSRYLVKRTGEKVFLECVQDMDHENMFWYRQDPGLGLRLIYFSYDVKMKEKGDIPEGYSVSREKKERFSLILESASTNQTSMYLCACSLSYEQYFGPGTRLTVT.